The 25 T cell receptor beta chains listed next were all sequenced from one sample in a study of Graves' ophthalmopathy and Graves' hyperthyroidism. The authors amplified TCR beta CDR3 regions from RNA transcripts. Scientists carried out first-round RT-PCR using HTBI primers and then a second-round multiplex PCR. TCRdb ran MiXCR on the multiplex PCR reads and lists one entry per CDR3 protein. In the table there are around 660,000 distinct CDR3 sequences, roughly 41% of which are singletons. What was sequenced was peripheral blood. These TCRs come from an adult man with Graves' ophthalmopathy.

The rearrangement joins TRBV7-8 to TRBJ2-5; 9 positions match TRBD1. Germline V gives CDR1 SGHVS, CDR2 FQNEAQ. The CDR3 covers 15 residues. With 4 bases clipped from V and 5 bases from J, the junction kept 8 bases outside the gene matches. The CDR3 spells CASSYRRTGVETQYF. In DNA, the CDR3 is TGTGCCAGCAGCTATAGAAGGACAGGGGTTGAGACCCAGTACTTC.

This clonotype was found many times. The chain carries TRBV15 and TRBJ1-1; tentative D call: TRBD1 (5 bases). Germline-derived CDR1 and CDR2 are LNHNV and YYDKDF (reference sequence). The CDR3 has 15 amino acids. V was cut by 0 bases and J by 1 base, with 9 bases left in between. CDR3 loop: CATSRDRQGNTEAFF. The DNA of the CDR3 is TGTGCCACCAGCAGAGATAGGCAGGGGAACACTGAAGCTTTCTTT.

This rearrangement joins TRBV10-3 to TRBJ1-2, with D perhaps matching TRBD1 (5 bases). Trimming pared 0 bases from V and 4 bases from J, leaving 12 bases between. In germline, CDR1 is ENHRY, CDR2 SYGVKD. The CDR3 contains 15 residues. The CDR3 here is CAISESQGLSYGYTF. The CDR3 nucleotides are TGTGCCATCAGTGAGTCGCAGGGATTGAGCTATGGCTACACCTTC.

This clonotype was observed many times. CDR3: CASSLGDRGLAFF. In nucleotides, the CDR3 is TGTGCCAGCAGCTTAGGGGACAGGGGATTGGCTTTCTTT. The gene calls are TRBV7-8 and TRBJ1-1; TRBD1 agrees at 10 bases. The trim removed 1 base at V and 11 bases at J, leaving 4 bases unmatched. There are 13 residues in the CDR3. Germline-derived CDR1 and CDR2 are SGHVS and FQNEAQ.

In its sample, this clonotype was seen many times. V gene TRBV7-8 combines with J gene TRBJ1-4; D unresolved. Germline CDR1 SGHVS, CDR2 FQNEAQ. The V end lost 6 bases, the J end lost 0 bases, and 8 bases lay between the germline ends. CDR3 length: 14 amino acids. The CDR3 region is CASRRAATNEKLFF. The CDR3 DNA is TGTGCCAGCAGGCGTGCAGCAACTAATGAAAAACTGTTTTTT.

In the case of this clonotype: Since a much larger clone is just one base distant, this may be a read error. The gene calls are TRBV7-9 and TRBJ1-1; a weak D match, TRBD1 (5 bases). CDR3 length equals 15 residues. From germline, CDR1 is SEHNR and CDR2 FQNEAQ (reference sequence). CDR3 loop: CASSLVGRKNIEAFF. DNA for the CDR3: TGTGCCAGCAGCTTAGTGGGACGGAAAAACATTGAAGCTTTCTTT.

The chain is built from TRBV2 and TRBJ1-5; D may be TRBD1 (5 bases). CDR3 length equals 19 residues. Germline V lookup: CDR1 SNHLY, CDR2 FYNNEI. Trimming took off 0 bases at V and 3 bases at J, with 21 bases between the two ends. The CDR3: CASSEALRWAGPLNQPQHF. The CDR3, as DNA: TGTGCCAGCAGTGAAGCGCTTCGGTGGGCAGGGCCGCTCAATCAGCCCCAGCATTTT.

This clonotype has at least ten counts. J is TRBJ2-5 and V is TRBV9, with a tentative D call TRBD2 (5 bases). Germline V lookup: CDR1 SGDLS, CDR2 YYNGEE. CDR3 length: 15 amino acids. Trimming removed 6 bases from V and 0 bases from J, with 15 bases in between. CDR3 nucleotides: TGTGCCAGCACCAAGGGTGGAGGCCACCAAGAGACCCAGTACTTC. Its translation: CASTKGGGHQETQYF.

Comment on this clonotype: This may be a read error: a much more frequent sequence differs by one nucleotide. The CDR3 end shows no conserved phenylalanine or tryptophan, and so a read error is likely. The chain uses TRBV7-2 and TRBJ2-5; tentative D call: TRBD2 (5 bases). The CDR3 runs to 15 residues. CDR1 SGHTA and CDR2 FQGNSA come from the germline V gene. The V end lost 5 bases, the J end lost 5 bases, and 18 bases lay between the germline ends. The CDR3 DNA follows: TGTGCCAGCAGCGTAGGAGAGGGTGGATGGGAGACCCAGTACGTC. Translating it yields CASSVGEGGWETQYV.

This clonotype was detected a few times. V usage is TRBV2 and J usage is TRBJ2-7; D remains ambiguous. Trimming shortened V by 1 base and J by 4 bases, and 8 bases separated the two germline ends. Germline V CDR1 and CDR2: SNHLY, FYNNEI. CDR3 size: 13 residues. CDR3 DNA: TGTGCCAGCAGTGAAGGACCGGGTTACGAGCAGTACTTC. This encodes CASSEGPGYEQYF.

The chain couples TRBV20-1 to TRBJ2-5; TRBD2 matches at 10 bases. J was trimmed by 5 bases and V by 5 bases; bases with no gene match: 5. This CDR3 spans 13 amino acids. CDR1 and CDR2 (germline): DFQATT, SNEGSKA (reference sequence). The CDR3 is CSAPSTSGETQYF. CDR3 nucleotide sequence: TGCAGTGCTCCTTCGACTAGCGGGGAGACCCAGTACTTC.

The chain employs TRBV7-9 and TRBJ1-2; unclear D gene. The germline V gene has CDR1 SEHNR and CDR2 FQNEAQ (reference sequence). V was trimmed by 11 bases and J by 6 bases, leaving 10 bases between them. The CDR3 is 10 amino acids. Written as DNA, the CDR3 is TGTGCCGCACCAAGGGATGGCTACACCTTC. This gives the protein CAAPRDGYTF.

With respect to this clonotype: With a much larger clone just one base away, this may be a read error. The V and J genes are TRBV12-3 or TRBV12-4 and TRBJ2-5; no clear D. V was trimmed by 8 bases and J by 7 bases, leaving 20 bases between them. This CDR3 contains 14 residues. As DNA, the CDR3 is TGTGCCAGCGGCCGGAGCGACGGTCACGGGACCCAGTACTTC. Translated, it gives CASGRSDGHGTQYF.

J is TRBJ1-4 and V is TRBV12-3 or TRBV12-4; no definite D call. The length of the CDR3 is 13 residues. Trimming took off 7 bases at V and 8 bases at J, with 14 bases between the two ends. DNA of the CDR3: TGTGCCAGCACCTACGTGGGGAGAGAAAAACTGTTTTTT. This sequence encodes CASTYVGREKLFF.

CDR3 DNA: TGTGCCAGCAGCTTAGGAGCGGGGGGGCTTGAGACCCAGTACTTC. The encoded protein is CASSLGAGGLETQYF. The chain couples TRBV7-9 to TRBJ2-5; 10 positions agree with TRBD2. V dropped 1 base and J dropped 5; count of bases not matched to a gene: 4. The germline V gene has CDR1 SEHNR and CDR2 FQNEAQ (reference sequence). The CDR3 is made up of 15 amino acids.

The chain combines TRBV10-3 with TRBJ1-2; D perhaps matches TRBD1 (5 bases). The length of the CDR3 is 13 residues. The germline V and J ends were trimmed by 6 bases and 8 bases, with 16 bases remaining between them. CDR1 ENHRY and CDR2 SYGVKD come from the germline V gene. The CDR3 nucleotides read TGTGCCATCAGGGGGACCCGACTTATAGGCTACACCTTC. It specifies CAIRGTRLIGYTF.

Turning to this clonotype: Since a much larger clone is just one base distant, this may be a read error. The chain carries TRBV10-3 and TRBJ1-2; no firm D call. CDR3 length equals 12 residues. Per germline, CDR1 ENHRY and CDR2 SYGVKD. V lost 3 bases to trimming and J lost 5 bases, with 7 bases between them. In DNA form, the CDR3 reads TGTGCCATCAGTGATTCATATTATGGCTACACCTTC. This codes for CAISDSYYGYTF.

This clonotype occurred many times. J is TRBJ2-5 and V is TRBV2; a possible D gene is TRBD1 (6 bases). The CDR3 spans 14 residues. Germline-derived CDR1 and CDR2 are SNHLY and FYNNEI. Trimming left V 6 bases short and J 5 bases short, with 16 bases between. CDR3 residues: CASSRQASGETQYF. CDR3 nucleotides: TGTGCCAGCAGCCGACAGGCTTCAGGGGAGACCCAGTACTTC.

This clonotype occurred many times. The J gene is TRBJ2-2, the V gene TRBV7-8; no firm D call. Per the germline V gene, CDR1 is SGHVS and CDR2 is FQNEAQ. This CDR3 is built from 17 residues. V was clipped by 5 bases and J by 1 base, with 17 bases between them. The CDR3 DNA reads as TGTGCCAGCAGCCCACTCGGCCAAAGCGAGAACACCGGGGAGCTGTTTTTT. It translates to CASSPLGQSENTGELFF.

This clonotype was picked up many times. The rearrangement joins TRBV24-1 to TRBJ1-1, with TRBD1 matching over 10 bases. CDR1 KGHDR and CDR2 SFDVKD come from the germline V gene. V gave up 5 bases and J gave up 5 bases; unmatched junction bases: 1. The CDR3 is 13 residues long. Here the CDR3 reads CATSVGQGTEAFF. The CDR3 nucleotides read TGTGCCACCAGTGTGGGACAGGGGACTGAAGCTTTCTTT.

The chain employs TRBV4-1 and TRBJ2-7; no clear D. Germline V CDR1 and CDR2: MGHRA, YSYEKL. Trimming took 2 bases from V and 2 from J, leaving 16 bases between them. The CDR3 has 16 amino acids. The DNA for the CDR3 is TGCGCCAGCAGCCAACCAGCGTCAGTCCTACCCTACGAGCAGTACTTC. Protein: CASSQPASVLPYEQYF.

DNA of the CDR3: TGTGCCAGCAGCTCCACGGGACAGGGCACAGATACGCAGTACTTC. Translated: CASSSTGQGTDTQYF. J is TRBJ2-5 and V is TRBV7-9, with 9 nucleotides matching TRBD1. This CDR3 contains 15 residues. J lost 11 bases, V lost 4 bases, and 14 bases had no gene match. Germline V gene data show CDR1 as SEHNR and CDR2 as FQNEAQ (reference sequence).

As for this clonotype: The junction and the germline gene differ at one end; a read error may be behind it. CDR3: CASSYPGSPQYF. CDR3 DNA sequence: TGTGCCAGCAGTTACCCAGGATCCCCCCAGTACTTC. The chain employs TRBV10-3 and TRBJ2-5, with D uncertain. The V gene's germline CDR1 is ENHRY and CDR2 SYGVKD. This CDR3 has 12 amino acids.

This clonotype occurred many times. The rearrangement uses TRBV12-3 or TRBV12-4 and TRBJ1-2; D not resolved. This CDR3 has 13 amino acids. Between the trimmed V and J ends, which lost 6 bases and 8 bases, there was a span of 16 bases. CDR3 bases: TGTGCCAGCAGGAAAAGGACCACGGAAGGCTACACCTTC. It yields the protein CASRKRTTEGYTF.

Comment on this clonotype: Germline and junction disagree at one end, which may indicate a read error. The chain couples TRBV7-9 to TRBJ2-5; 13 bases fit TRBD2. The germline CDR1 and CDR2 sequences are SEHNR and FQNEAQ (reference sequence). The CDR3 length is 17 residues. Here the CDR3 reads CASSQEGLAGEKETQYF. CDR3 DNA: TGCGCCAGCAGCCAAGAAGGACTAGCGGGGGAGAAAGAGACCCAGTACTTC.